Reported below is one T cell receptor (beta chain). Some clones are missing from TCRdb's copy, which holds only in-frame ones; the method was immunoSEQ multiplex PCR. The sample contains 100,000 to 150,000 clones, less than 90% of which appear only once. V shed 2 bases and J 2 bases; nucleotides not matched to a gene: 0. This CDR3 is built from 14 residues. Germline V CDR1 and CDR2: SGHDT, YYEEEE. This sample is drawn from a study of blood T cell repertoires in COVID-19. The receptor comes from a man in his fifties or sixties with acute or convalescent COVID-19. The sample was peripheral blood. This rearrangement joins TRBV5-6 to TRBJ2-1, with 8 bases lining up with TRBD2. CDR3 bases: TGTGCCAGCAGCTTACTAGCGGCCTACAATGAGCAGTTCTTC. This encodes CASSLLAAYNEQFF.